Here is one T cell receptor beta chain with its context. The antigen is unknown. This record belongs to a study of cytotoxic CD8 clonotypes in ibrutinib-treated CLL. The wider study: Among the patients, 10 to 11 presented as relapsed/refractory and 15 as treatment-naive; roughly 17 showed unmutated IGHV.

The source of roughly 1.9 micrograms of genomic DNA for TCR beta libraries was cryopreserved PBMCs. Only in-frame clones appear in the TCRdb table, and some are missing; sequencing was by immunoSEQ multiplex PCR. The repertoire has approximately 330,000 clones, roughly 85% of them found once; the top ten carry 6.5% to 8.5%. This CDR3 spans 16 amino acids. The germline gives CDR1 SGHTA, CDR2 FQGTGA. The germline V and J ends were trimmed by 0 bases and 0 bases, with 9 bases remaining between them. Study-level findings and limits: Contraction or stability on treatment characterized the public clonotypes, which were uncommon.

The sequencing used PBMCs, collected before ibrutinib treatment. The chain carries TRBV7-3 and TRBJ2-1, with D hard to call. This receptor was taken from a human donor with chronic lymphocytic leukemia. The CDR3 DNA reads TGTGCCAGCAGCTTAACTTTTCTAGGCTCCTACAATGAGCAGTTCTTC. Residues: CASSLTFLGSYNEQFF.